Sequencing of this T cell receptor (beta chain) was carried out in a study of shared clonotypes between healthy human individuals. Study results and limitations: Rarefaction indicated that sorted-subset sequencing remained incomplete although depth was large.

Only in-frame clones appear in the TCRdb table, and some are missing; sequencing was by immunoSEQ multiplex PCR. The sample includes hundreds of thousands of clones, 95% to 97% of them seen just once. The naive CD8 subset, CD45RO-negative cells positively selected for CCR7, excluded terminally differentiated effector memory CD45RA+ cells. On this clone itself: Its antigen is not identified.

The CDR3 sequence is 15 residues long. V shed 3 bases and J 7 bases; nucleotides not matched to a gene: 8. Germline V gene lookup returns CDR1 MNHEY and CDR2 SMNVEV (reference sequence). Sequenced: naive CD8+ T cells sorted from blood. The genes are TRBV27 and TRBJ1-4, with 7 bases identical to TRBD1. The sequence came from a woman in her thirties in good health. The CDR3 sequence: CASSFMGQRPEKLFF. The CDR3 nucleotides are TGTGCCAGCAGTTTTATGGGACAGAGGCCTGAAAAACTGTTTTTT.